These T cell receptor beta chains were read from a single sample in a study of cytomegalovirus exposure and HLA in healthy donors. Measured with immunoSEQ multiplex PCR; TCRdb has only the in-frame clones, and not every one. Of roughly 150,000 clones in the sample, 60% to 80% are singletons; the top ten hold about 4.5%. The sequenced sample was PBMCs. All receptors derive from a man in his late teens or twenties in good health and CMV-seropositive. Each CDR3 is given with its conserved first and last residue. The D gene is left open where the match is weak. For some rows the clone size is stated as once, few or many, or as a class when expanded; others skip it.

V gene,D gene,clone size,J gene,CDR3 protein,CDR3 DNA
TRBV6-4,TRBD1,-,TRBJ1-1,CASSQETGRDAFF,TGTGCCAGCAGTCAGGAGACAGGGAGAGATGCTTTCTTT
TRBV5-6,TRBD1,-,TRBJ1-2,CASSVGQGIPYGYTF,TGTGCCAGCAGCGTGGGACAGGGGATCCCGTATGGCTACACCTTC
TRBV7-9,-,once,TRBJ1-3,CASSRRGTGAGNTIYF,TGTGCCAGCAGCCGCCGCGGCACAGGAGCGGGAAACACCATATATTTT
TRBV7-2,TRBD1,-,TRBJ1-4,CASSLRRTGGQKLFF,TGTGCCAGCAGCCTAAGGCGTACAGGGGGACAAAAACTGTTTTTT
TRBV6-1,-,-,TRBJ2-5,CASSPGHGYQETQYF,TGTGCCAGCAGTCCAGGACACGGGTACCAAGAGACCCAGTACTTC
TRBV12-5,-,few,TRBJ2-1,CASGSSGSHNEQFF,TGTGCTAGTGGTTCCAGCGGGTCCCACAATGAGCAGTTCTTC
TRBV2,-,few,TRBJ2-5,CASSESETQYF,TGTGCCAGCAGTGAATCTGAGACCCAGTACTTC
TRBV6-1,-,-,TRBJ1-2,CASSESPKGGHRYTF,TGTGCCAGCAGTGAATCGCCCAAGGGAGGGCATCGCTACACCTTC
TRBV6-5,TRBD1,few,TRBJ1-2,CASSSGQGGYGYTF,TGTGCCAGCAGTTCGGGACAGGGGGGATATGGCTACACCTTC
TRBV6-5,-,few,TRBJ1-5,CASGQNSNQPQHF,TGTGCCAGCGGACAGAATAGCAATCAGCCCCAGCATTTT
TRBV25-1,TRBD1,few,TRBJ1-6,CASSEASRGRGEGPLHF,TGTGCCAGCAGTGAGGCAAGCAGGGGGCGCGGCGAAGGACCCCTCCACTTT
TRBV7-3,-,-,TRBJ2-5,CASSPEHQGYQYF,TGTGCCAGCAGCCCAGAGCACCAGGGTTACCAGTACTTC
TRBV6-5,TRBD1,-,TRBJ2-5,CASSLRGLETQYF,TGTGCCAGCAGCCTCAGGGGGCTAGAGACCCAGTACTTC
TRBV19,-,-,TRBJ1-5,CASSIEGQKQPQHF,TGTGCCAGTAGTATAGAGGGGCAGAAGCAGCCCCAGCATTTT
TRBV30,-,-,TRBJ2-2,CAWSVYGWSTGELFF,TGTGCCTGGAGTGTATATGGTTGGAGCACCGGGGAGCTGTTTTTT
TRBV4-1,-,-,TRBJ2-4,CASSQAGLPSKNIQYF,TGCGCCAGCAGCCAAGCGGGACTTCCTAGCAAAAACATTCAGTACTTC
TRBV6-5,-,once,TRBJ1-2,CASSSRGKGLQYGYTF,TGTGCCAGCAGTTCCCGAGGGAAAGGTTTACAGTATGGCTACACCTTC
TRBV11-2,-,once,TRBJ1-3,CASRNGGAGNTIYF,TGTGCCAGCAGAAACGGGGGAGCTGGAAACACCATATATTTT
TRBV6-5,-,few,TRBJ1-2,CASSTSTGRDGYTF,TGTGCCAGCAGCACCTCTACAGGTAGAGATGGCTACACCTTC
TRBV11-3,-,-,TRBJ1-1,CASSSRDKNTEAFF,TGTGCCAGCAGCTCCAGGGACAAGAACACTGAAGCTTTCTTT
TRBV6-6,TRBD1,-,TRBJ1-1,CASSAWTGPNTEAFF,TGTGCCAGCAGCGCCTGGACAGGGCCGAACACTGAAGCTTTCTTT
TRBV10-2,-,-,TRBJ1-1,CASSVDSLNTEAFF,TGCGCCAGCAGCGTGGACAGCCTGAACACTGAAGCTTTCTTT
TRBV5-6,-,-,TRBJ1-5,CASSLAGNQPQHF,TGTGCCAGCAGCTTGGCGGGGAATCAGCCCCAGCATTTT
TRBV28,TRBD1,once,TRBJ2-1,CASSHPGTDNEQFF,TGTGCCAGCAGTCACCCCGGGACAGACAATGAGCAGTTCTTC
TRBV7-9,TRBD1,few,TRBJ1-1,CASSLDRGGTEAFF,TGTGCCAGCAGCTTGGACAGGGGTGGGACTGAAGCTTTCTTT
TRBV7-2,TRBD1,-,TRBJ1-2,CASRWTGVYGYTF,TGTGCCAGCAGATGGACAGGAGTCTATGGCTACACCTTC
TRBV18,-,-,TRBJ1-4,CASSPYSPDATNEKLFF,TGTGCCAGCTCACCTTACTCCCCCGATGCAACTAATGAAAAACTGTTTTTT
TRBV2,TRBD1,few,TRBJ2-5,CASSEWDRAKETQYF,TGTGCCAGCAGTGAATGGGACAGGGCGAAAGAGACCCAGTACTTC